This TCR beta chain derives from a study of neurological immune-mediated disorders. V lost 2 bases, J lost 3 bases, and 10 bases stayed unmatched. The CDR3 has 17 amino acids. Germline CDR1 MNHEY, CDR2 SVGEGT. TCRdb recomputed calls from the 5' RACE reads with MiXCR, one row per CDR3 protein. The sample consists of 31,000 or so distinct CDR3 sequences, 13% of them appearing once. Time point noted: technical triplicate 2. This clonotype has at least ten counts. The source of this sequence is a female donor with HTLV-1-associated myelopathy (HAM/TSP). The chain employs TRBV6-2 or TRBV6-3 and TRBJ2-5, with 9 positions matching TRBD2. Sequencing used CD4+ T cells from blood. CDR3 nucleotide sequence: TGTGCCAGCAGTTACCTTAACTTAGCGGGGGATAAAGAGACCCAGTACTTC. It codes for CASSYLNLAGDKETQYF.